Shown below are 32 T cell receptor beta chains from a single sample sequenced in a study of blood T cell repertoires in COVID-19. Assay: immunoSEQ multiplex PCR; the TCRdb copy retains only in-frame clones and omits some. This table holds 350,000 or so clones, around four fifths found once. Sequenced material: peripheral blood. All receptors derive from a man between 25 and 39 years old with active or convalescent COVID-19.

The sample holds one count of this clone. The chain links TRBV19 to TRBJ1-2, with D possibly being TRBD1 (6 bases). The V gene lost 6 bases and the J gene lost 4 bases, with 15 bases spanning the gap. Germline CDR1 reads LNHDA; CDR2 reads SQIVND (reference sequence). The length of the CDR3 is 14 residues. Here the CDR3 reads CASSRDTGSYGYTF. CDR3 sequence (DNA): TGTGCCAGTAGCAGGGACACGGGAAGCTATGGCTACACCTTC.

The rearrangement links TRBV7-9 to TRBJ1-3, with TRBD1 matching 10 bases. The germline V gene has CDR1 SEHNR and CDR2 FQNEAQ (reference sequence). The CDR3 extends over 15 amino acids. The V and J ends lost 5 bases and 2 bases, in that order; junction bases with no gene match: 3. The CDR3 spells CASSRQGAAGNTIYF. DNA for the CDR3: TGTGCCAGCAGCCGACAGGGGGCAGCTGGAAACACCATATATTTT.

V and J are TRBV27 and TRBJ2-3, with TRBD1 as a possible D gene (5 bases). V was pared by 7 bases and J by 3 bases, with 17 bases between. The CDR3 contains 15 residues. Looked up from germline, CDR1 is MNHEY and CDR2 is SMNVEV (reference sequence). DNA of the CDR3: TGTGCCAGCAAGATTAGTAGGGGCAGTACAGATACGCAGTATTTT. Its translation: CASKISRGSTDTQYF.

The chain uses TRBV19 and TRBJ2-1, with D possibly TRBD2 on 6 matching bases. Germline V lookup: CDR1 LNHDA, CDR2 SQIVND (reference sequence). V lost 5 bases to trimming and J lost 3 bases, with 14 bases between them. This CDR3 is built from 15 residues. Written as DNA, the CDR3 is TGTGCCAGTAGTGTAAGTTGGGAGGTCTACAATGAGCAGTTCTTC. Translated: CASSVSWEVYNEQFF.

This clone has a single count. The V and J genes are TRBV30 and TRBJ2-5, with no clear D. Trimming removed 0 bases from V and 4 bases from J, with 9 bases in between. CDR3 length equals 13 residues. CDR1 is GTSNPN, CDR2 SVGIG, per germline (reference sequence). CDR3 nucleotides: TGTGCCTGGAGTGTACGGGTCCGAGAGACCCAGTACTTC. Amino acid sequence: CAWSVRVRETQYF.

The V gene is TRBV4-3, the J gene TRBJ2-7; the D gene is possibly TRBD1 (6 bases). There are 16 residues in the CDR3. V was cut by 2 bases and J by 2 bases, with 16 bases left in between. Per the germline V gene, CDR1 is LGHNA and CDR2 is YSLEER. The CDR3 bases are TGCGCCAGCAGCCAATTACAAGGCAGGGGCGCCTACGAGCAGTACTTC. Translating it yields CASSQLQGRGAYEQYF.

Written as DNA, the CDR3 is TGTGCCACCGGGAGGGGCGGGACTAGCTCCTACAATGAGCAGTTCTTC. It translates to CATGRGGTSSYNEQFF. The chain combines TRBV24-1 with TRBJ2-1; 8 bases are a match to TRBD2. The CDR3 is 16 amino acids. Trimming cost V 9 bases and J 0 bases; bases outside gene matches: 9. Germline lookup yields CDR1 KGHDR and CDR2 SFDVKD.

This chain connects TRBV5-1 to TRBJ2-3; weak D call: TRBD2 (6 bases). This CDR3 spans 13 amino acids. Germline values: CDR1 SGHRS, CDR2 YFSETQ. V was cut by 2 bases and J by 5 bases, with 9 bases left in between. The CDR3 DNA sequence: TGCGCCAGCAGCTTCGGTAGCGGAGATACGCAGTATTTT. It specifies CASSFGSGDTQYF.

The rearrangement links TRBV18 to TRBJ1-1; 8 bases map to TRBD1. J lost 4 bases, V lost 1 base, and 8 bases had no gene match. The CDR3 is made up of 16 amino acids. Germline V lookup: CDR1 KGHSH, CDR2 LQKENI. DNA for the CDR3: TGTGCCAGCTCACCACGAGGACAGGGAGGTAGCACTGAAGCTTTCTTT. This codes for CASSPRGQGGSTEAFF. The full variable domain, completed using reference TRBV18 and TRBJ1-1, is NAGVMQNPRHLVRRRGQEARLRCSPMKGHSHVYWYRQLPEEGLKFMVYLQKENIIDESGMPKERFSAEFPKEGPSILRIQQVVRGDSAAYFCASSPRGQGGSTEAFFGQGTRLTVV.

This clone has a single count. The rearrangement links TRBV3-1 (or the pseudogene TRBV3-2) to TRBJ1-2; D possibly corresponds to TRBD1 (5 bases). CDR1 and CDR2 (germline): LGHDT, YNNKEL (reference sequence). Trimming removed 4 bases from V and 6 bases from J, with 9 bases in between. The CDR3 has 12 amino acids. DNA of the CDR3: TGTGCCAGCAGCCCCCGGGGGGATGGCTACACCTTC. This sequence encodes CASSPRGDGYTF.

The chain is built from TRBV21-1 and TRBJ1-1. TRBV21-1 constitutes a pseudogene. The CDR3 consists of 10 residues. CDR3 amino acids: CASSSPPAFF. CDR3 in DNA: TGTGCCAGCAGCTCTCCCCCAGCTTTCTTT.

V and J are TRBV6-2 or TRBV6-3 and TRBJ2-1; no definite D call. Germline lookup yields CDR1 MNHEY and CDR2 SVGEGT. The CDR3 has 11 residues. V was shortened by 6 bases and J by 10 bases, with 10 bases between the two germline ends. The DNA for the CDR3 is TGTGCCAGCAGCCTAACATCCGAGCAGTTCTTC. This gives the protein CASSLTSEQFF.

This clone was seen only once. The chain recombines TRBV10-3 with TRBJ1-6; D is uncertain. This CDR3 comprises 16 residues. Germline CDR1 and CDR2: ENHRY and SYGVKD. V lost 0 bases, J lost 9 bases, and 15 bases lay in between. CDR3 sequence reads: CAISESAPAAGSPLHF. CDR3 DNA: TGTGCCATCAGTGAGTCCGCCCCTGCCGCAGGTTCACCCCTCCACTTT.

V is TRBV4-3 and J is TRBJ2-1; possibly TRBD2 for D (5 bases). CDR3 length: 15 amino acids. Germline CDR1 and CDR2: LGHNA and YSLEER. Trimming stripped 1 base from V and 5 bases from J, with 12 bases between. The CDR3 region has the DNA TGCGCCAGCAGCCAAGTAATAGGACTGAACAATGAGCAGTTCTTC. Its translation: CASSQVIGLNNEQFF.

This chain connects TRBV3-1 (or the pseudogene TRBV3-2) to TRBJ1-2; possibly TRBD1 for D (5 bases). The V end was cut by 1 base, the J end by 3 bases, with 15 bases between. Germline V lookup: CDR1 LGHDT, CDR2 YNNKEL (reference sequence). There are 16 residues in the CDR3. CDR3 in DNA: TGTGCCAGCAGCCAAGCAGCTCTGGACAACGACTATGGCTACACCTTC. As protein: CASSQAALDNDYGYTF.

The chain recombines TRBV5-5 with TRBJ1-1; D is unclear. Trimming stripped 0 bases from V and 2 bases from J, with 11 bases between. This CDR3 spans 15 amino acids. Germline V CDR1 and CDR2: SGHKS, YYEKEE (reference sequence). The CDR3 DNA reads TGTGCCAGCAGCTTGGTGGCGGTTTCAAACACTGAAGCTTTCTTT. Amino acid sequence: CASSLVAVSNTEAFF.

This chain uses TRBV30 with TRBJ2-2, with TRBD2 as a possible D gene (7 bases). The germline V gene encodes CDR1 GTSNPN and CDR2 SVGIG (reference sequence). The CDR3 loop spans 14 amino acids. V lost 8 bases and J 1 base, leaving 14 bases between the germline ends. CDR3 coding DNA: TGTGCCGGAGGGGGAGGGGTGAACACCGGGGAGCTGTTTTTT. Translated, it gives CAGGGGVNTGELFF.

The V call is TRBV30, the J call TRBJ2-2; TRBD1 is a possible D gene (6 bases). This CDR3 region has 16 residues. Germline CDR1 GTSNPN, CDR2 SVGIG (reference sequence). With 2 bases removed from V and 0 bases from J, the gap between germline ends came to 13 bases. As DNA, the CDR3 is TGTGCCTGGAGTTTCCTGTGGACAGCGAACACCGGGGAGCTGTTTTTT. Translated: CAWSFLWTANTGELFF.

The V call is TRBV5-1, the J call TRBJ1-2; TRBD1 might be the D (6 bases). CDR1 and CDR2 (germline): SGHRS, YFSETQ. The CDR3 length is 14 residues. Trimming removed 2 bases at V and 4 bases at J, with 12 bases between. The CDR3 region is CASSFGQPFYGYTF. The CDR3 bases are TGCGCCAGCAGCTTCGGACAGCCCTTCTATGGCTACACCTTC.

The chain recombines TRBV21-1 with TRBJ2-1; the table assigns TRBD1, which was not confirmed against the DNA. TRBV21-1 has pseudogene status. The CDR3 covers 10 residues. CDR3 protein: CASSQGYEFF. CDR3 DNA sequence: TGTGCCAGCAGCCAGGGGTATGAGTTCTTC.

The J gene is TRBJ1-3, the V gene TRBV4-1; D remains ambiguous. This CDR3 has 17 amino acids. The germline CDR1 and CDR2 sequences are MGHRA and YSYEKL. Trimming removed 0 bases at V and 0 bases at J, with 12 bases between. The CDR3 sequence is CASSQDPGLSSGNTIYF. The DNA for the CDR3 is TGCGCCAGCAGCCAAGATCCCGGGTTAAGCTCTGGAAACACCATATATTTT.

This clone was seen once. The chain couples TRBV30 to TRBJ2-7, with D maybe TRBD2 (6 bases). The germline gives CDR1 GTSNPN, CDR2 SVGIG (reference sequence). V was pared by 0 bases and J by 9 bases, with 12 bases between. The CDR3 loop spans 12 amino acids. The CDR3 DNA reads TGTGCCTGGAGTGTGGGACTGGCTGGGCAGTACTTC. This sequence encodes CAWSVGLAGQYF.

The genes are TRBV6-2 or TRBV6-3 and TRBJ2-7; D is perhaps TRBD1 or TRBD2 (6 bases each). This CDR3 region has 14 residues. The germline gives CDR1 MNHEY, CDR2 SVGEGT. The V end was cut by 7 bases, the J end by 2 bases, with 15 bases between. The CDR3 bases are TGTGCCAGCACCCCGGGGGCCAGTCCCTACGAGCAGTACTTC. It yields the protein CASTPGASPYEQYF.

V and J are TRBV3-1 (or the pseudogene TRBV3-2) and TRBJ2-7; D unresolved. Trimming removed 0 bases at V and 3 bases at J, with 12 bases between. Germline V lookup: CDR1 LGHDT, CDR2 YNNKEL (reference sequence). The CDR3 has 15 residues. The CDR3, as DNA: TGTGCCAGCAGCCAAGATATGGGTGGCGGCTACGAGCAGTACTTC. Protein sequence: CASSQDMGGGYEQYF.

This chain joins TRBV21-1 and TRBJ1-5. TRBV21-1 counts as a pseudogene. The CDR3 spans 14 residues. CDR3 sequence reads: CASSKEREDQPQHF. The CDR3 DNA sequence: TGTGCCAGCAGCAAAGAGAGGGAAGATCAGCCCCAGCATTTT.

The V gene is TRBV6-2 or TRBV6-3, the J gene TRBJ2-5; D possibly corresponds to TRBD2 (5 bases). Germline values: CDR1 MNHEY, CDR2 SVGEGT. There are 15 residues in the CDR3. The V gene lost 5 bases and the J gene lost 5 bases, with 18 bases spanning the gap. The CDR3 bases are TGTGCCAGCAGTACGAGGGCCTTAGTCTTGGAGACCCAGTACTTC. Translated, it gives CASSTRALVLETQYF.

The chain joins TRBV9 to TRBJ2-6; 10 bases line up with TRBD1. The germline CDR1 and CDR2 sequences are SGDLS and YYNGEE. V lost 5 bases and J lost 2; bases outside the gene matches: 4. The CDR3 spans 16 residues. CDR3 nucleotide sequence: TGTGCCAGCAGTCAGGGACAGGGGACTGGGGCCAACGTCCTGACTTTC. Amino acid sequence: CASSQGQGTGANVLTF. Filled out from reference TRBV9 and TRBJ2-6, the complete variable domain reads DSGVTQTPKHLITATGQRVTLRCSPRSGDLSVYWYQQSLDQGLQFLIQYYNGEERAKGNILERFSAQQFPDLHSELNLSSLELGDSALYFCASSQGQGTGANVLTFGAGSRLTVL.

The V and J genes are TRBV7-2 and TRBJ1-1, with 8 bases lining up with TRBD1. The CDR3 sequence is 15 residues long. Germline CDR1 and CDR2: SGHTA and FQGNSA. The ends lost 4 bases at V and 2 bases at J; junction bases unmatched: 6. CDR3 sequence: CASSSRQGFNTEAFF. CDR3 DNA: TGTGCCAGCAGCTCGCGACAGGGGTTCAACACTGAAGCTTTCTTT. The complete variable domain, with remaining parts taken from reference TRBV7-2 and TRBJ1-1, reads GAGVSQSPSNKVTEKGKDVELRCDPISGHTALYWYRQSLGQGLEFLIYFQGNSAPDKSGLPSDRFSAERTGGSVSTLTIQRTQQEDSAVYLCASSSRQGFNTEAFFGQGTRLTVV.

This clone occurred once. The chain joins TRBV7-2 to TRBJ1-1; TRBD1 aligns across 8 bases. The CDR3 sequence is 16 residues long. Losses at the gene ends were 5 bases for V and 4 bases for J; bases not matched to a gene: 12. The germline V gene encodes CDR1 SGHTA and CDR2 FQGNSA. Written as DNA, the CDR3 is TGTGCCAGCAGCCCACCCGGACCCACAGGGGGCACTGAAGCTTTCTTT. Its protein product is CASSPPGPTGGTEAFF.

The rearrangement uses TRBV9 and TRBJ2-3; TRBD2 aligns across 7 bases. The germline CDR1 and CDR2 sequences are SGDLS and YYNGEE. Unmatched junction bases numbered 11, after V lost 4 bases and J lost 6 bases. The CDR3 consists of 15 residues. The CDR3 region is CASSTLAVPRDTQYF. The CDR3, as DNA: TGTGCCAGCAGCACTCTAGCGGTTCCAAGGGATACGCAGTATTTT.

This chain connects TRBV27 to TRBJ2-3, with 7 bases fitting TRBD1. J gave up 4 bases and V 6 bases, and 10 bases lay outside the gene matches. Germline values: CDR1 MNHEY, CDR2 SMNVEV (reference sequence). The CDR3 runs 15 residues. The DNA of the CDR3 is TGTGCCAGCAGCACAACCGGGACAGAGGCAGATACGCAGTATTTT. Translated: CASSTTGTEADTQYF.

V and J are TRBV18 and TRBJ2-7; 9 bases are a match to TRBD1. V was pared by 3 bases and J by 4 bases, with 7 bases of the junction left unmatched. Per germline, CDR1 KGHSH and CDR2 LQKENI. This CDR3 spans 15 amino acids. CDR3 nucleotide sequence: TGTGCCAGCTCACCTAGTCCGGGACAGGGTTACGAGCAGTACTTC. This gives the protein CASSPSPGQGYEQYF.